This TCR beta chain was identified during a study of post-analysis software for immune sequencing data. For the study at large: Secondary progressive, relapsing-remitting and progressive-relapsing multiple sclerosis were among the included disease courses. Broader study findings: Roughly five TRBV segments appeared more often in patients than in controls, and TRBV5-6, TRBV5-1 and TRBV20-1 were among these. The F measure placed samples prepared in the same batch into strongly shared clusters.

Each TCR beta cDNA library carried unique molecular identifiers. Using its own MiXCR run on the PCR reads, TCRdb lists one record per CDR3 protein. This table holds about 380,000 distinct CDR3 sequences, less than 35% found once. Trimming pared 6 bases from V and 1 base from J, leaving 12 bases between. Per germline, CDR1 MNHNY and CDR2 SVGAGI (reference sequence). The CDR3 loop spans 14 amino acids. There are a few counts of this clonotype. Its antigen is not known. What was sequenced was blood. The sequence derives from a girl aged 5-17 years with multiple sclerosis. The V gene is TRBV6-6, the J gene TRBJ1-1; no clear D. The CDR3, as DNA: TGTGCCAGCAGATTAAGACCGGGGAACACTGAAGCTTTCTTT. It encodes CASRLRPGNTEAFF.